Listed here is a single T cell receptor (beta chain). The data stem from a study of blood T cell repertoires in COVID-19. About the research overall: Sites in the United States, Italy and Spain provided acute and convalescent COVID-19 samples. The analysed material was cDNA or gDNA that came from T cells, B-cell-depleted T cells, or PBMCs.

As processed by the authors: Nucleated cell counts were estimated from reference gene primer amplification. The table came from immunoSEQ multiplex PCR; TCRdb's copy has only in-frame clones and leaves some out. That table supplies the V and J calls and clone size; D and trimming were determined from the DNA. The sample holds 65,000 to 80,000 clones, about 88% seen once. Germline-derived CDR1 and CDR2 are SGHRS and YFSETQ. The CDR3 runs to 16 residues. The V gene end was trimmed by 1 base and the J gene end by 2 bases; junction bases not matched to a gene: 7. The clonotype was recovered from an older man with active or convalescent COVID-19. The chain links TRBV5-1 to TRBJ2-3; 7 bases agree with TRBD1. The sequencing input was peripheral blood. CDR3 sequence: CASSLRPGGTTDTQYF. CDR3 DNA sequence: TGCGCCAGCAGCTTGCGGCCAGGGGGAACCACAGATACGCAGTATTTT. The variable domain in full, completed from reference TRBV5-1 and TRBJ2-3, reads KAGVTQTPRYLIKTRGQQVTLSCSPISGHRSVSWYQQTPGQGLQFLFEYFSETQRNKGNFPGRFSGRQFSNSRSEMNVSTLELGDSALYLCASSLRPGGTTDTQYFGPGTRLTVL.